The present entry profiles one TCR beta chain with its context. Its antigen is undetermined. Per germline, CDR1 SQVTM and CDR2 ANQGSEA. V dropped 7 bases and J dropped 6; count of bases not matched to a gene: 12. The CDR3 spans 14 residues. The data belong to a study of CD4 T cells in relation to SARS-CoV-2 and coronaviruses. Study overall: TCR beta CDR3s were sequenced after approximately ten-day antigen culture of PBMCs. The negative reference was HIV-1 Nef peptide pool or peptide-free culture. Regarding the study as a whole: Crossreactive clones expanded significantly less to SARS-CoV-2 than monoreactive clones.

Unexposed donor CD4+ T cells date from about 2011-2018, before the COVID-19 pandemic. The cells were cultured for 10 days before CD4+ T cells were isolated. Produced via immunoSEQ multiplex PCR; TCRdb's table is partial and in-frame only. The table includes under 25,000 clones, about 75% detected once. The clonotype originates from a human donor in good health. Sequencing input: CD4+ T cells from PBMCs, cultured in vitro. The chain couples TRBV29-1 to TRBJ2-3; 8 bases fit TRBD1. CDR3 loop: CSAYDRGRSDTQYF. The CDR3 nucleotides read TGCAGCGCATACGACAGGGGCAGAAGCGATACGCAGTATTTT.